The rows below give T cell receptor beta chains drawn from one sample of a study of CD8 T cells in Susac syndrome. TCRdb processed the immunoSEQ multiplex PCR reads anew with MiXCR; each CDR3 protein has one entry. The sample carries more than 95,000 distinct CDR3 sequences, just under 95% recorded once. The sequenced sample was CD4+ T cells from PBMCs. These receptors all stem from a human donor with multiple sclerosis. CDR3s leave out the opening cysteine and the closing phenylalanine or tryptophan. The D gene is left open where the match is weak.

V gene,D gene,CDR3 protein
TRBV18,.,ASSRSEGDTEAF
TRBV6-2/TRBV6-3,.,ASSGGSYREAF
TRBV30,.,AWSVRAGLRDATQY
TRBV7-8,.,ASSLSALGHQPQH
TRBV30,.,AWSGLGGQPQH
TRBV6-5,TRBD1,ASSYSGTVIYNTEAF
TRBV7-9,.,ASSPVATNEKLF
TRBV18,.,ASSFDSWSFSGNTIY
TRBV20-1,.,SARQGQGEPQH
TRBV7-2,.,ASSGGSYGYT
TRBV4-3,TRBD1,ASSQDHQGAGGYT
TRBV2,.,ASKGGLLAKNIQY
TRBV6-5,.,ASRRGPTNEKLF
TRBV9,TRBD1,ASSVDGQGLNIQY
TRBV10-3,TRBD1,ATGEDRGVQY
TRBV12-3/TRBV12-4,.,ASSLGDGRSEAF
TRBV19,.,ASRSRWYTEAF
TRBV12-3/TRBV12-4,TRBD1,ASSWDSHIQY
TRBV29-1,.,SVDLVPNEQF
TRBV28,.,ASSTPVNYEQY
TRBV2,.,ASSRRAGEQF
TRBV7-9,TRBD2,ASSLTSAASYEQY
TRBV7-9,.,ASSPPRPTYGYT
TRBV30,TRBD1,AWTQGGLRNTEAF
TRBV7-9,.,ASSRQGDGETQY
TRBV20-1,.,SARGTEVSQPQH
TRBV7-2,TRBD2,ASSFGGGRSDTQY
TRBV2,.,ASSEFRAAEAF
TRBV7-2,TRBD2,ASSPRPGGGETQY
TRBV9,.,ASSVSSGTASSYEQY